This TCR beta chain was retrieved from a study of blood T cell repertoires in COVID-19. Study at large: PBMCs, B-cell-depleted T cells, or T cells were the source of the cDNA or gDNA that made up the material.

V shed 5 bases, J shed 2 bases, and the junction held 5 bases outside the gene matches. The CDR3 loop spans 14 amino acids. Germline V gene data show CDR1 as GTSNPN and CDR2 as SVGIG (reference sequence). Measured with immunoSEQ multiplex PCR; TCRdb has only the in-frame clones, and not every one. This sample has fewer than 95,000 clones, with around nine tenths found just once. The source is a woman of 80 years or more with acute or convalescent COVID-19. The source material was peripheral blood. The chain has TRBV30 and TRBJ1-3, with TRBD1 matching over 8 bases. Here the CDR3 DNA reads TGTGCCTGGGGTACAGGGGGTGCTGGAAACACCATATATTTT. This translates into CAWGTGGAGNTIYF.